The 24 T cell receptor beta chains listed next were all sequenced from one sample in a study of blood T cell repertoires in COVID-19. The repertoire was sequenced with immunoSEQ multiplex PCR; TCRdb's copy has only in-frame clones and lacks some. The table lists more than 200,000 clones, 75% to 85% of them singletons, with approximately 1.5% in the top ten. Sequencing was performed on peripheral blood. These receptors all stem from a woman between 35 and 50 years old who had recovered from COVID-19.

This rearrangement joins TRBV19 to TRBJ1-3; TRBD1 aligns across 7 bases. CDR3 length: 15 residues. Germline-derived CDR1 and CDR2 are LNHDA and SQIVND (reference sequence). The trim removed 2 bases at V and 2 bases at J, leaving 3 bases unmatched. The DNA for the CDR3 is TGTGCCAGTAGTATAACAGGGGAAGCTGGAAACACCATATATTTT. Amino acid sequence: CASSITGEAGNTIYF. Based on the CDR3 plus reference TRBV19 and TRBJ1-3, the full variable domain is DGGITQSPKYLFRKEGQNVTLSCEQNLNHDAMYWYRQDPGQGLRLIYYSQIVNDFQKGDIAEGYSVSREKKESFPLTVTSAQKNPTAFYLCASSITGEAGNTIYFGEGSWLTVV.

This CDR3 is CASSEGAFAGGSYNEQFF. The CDR3 DNA reads TGCGCCAGCAGTGAAGGTGCCTTCGCGGGGGGTTCTTATAATGAGCAGTTCTTC. The chain has TRBV10-1 and TRBJ2-1, with 8 bases matching TRBD2. The V gene end was trimmed by 3 bases and the J gene end by 7 bases; junction bases not matched to a gene: 17. CDR1 is WNHNN and CDR2 is SYGVQD in the germline V gene (reference sequence). The CDR3 totals 18 residues.

CDR3 residues: CASSLGQINYGYTF. The CDR3 coding sequence is TGTGCCAGCAGCTTGGGACAGATTAACTATGGCTACACCTTC. The chain employs TRBV7-9 and TRBJ1-2, with 7 bases fitting TRBD1. The ends lost 3 bases at V and 1 base at J; junction bases unmatched: 2. CDR1 SEHNR and CDR2 FQNEAQ come from the germline V gene (reference sequence). The CDR3 sequence is 14 residues long.

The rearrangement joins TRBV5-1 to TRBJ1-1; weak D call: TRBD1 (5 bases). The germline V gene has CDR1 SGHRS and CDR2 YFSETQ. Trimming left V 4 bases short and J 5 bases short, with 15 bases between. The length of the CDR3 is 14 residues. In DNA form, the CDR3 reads TGCGCCAGCAGCGCCGGGTCGGAGGGGACTGAAGCTTTCTTT. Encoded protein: CASSAGSEGTEAFF.

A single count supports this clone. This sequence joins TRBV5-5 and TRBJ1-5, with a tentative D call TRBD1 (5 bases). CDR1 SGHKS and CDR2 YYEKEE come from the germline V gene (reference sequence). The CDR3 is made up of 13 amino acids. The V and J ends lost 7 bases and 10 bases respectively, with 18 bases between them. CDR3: CASPQQVYRPQHF. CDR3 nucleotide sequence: TGTGCCAGCCCCCAACAGGTTTATAGACCCCAGCATTTT.

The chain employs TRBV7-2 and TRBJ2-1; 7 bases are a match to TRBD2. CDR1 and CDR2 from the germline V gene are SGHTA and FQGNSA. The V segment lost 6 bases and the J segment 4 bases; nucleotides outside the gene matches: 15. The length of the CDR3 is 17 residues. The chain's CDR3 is CASSERERGEVYNEQFF. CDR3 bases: TGTGCCAGCAGTGAAAGGGAGCGGGGCGAGGTATACAATGAGCAGTTCTTC.

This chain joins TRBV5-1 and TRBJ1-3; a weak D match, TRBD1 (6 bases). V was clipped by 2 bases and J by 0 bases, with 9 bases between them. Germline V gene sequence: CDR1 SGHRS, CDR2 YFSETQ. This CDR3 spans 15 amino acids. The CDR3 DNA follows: TGCGCCAGCAGCTTAGAGGGGGACTCTGGAAACACCATATATTTT. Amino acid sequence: CASSLEGDSGNTIYF.

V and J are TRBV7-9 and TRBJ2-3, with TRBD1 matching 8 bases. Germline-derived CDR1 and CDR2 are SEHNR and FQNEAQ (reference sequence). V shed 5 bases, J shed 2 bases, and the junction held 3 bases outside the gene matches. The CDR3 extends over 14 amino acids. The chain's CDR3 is CASSHRGDTDTQYF. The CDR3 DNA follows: TGTGCCAGCAGCCACAGGGGGGACACAGATACGCAGTATTTT.

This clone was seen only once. The CDR3, as DNA: TGTGCCAGCAGCTTGTGGACAGGGGGAGAGACCCAGTACTTC. Its protein is CASSLWTGGETQYF. This rearrangement joins TRBV5-6 to TRBJ2-5; TRBD1 agrees at 10 bases. CDR1 and CDR2 from the germline V gene are SGHDT and YYEEEE. The V and J ends lost 1 base and 4 bases, in that order; junction bases with no gene match: 1. The CDR3 runs 14 residues.

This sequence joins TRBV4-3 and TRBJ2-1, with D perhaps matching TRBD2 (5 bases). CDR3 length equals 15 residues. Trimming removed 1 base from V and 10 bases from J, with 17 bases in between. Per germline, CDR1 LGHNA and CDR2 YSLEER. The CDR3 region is CASSQAAASRDEQFF. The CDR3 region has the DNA TGCGCCAGCAGCCAAGCCGCGGCTAGCAGAGACGAGCAGTTCTTC.

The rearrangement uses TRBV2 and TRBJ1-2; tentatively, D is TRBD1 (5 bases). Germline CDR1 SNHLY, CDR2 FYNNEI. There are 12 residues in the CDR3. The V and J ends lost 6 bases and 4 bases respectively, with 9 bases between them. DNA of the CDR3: TGTGCCAGCAGCGGTACAGGCTATGGCTACACCTTC. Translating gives CASSGTGYGYTF. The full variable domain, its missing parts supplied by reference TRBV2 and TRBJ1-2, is EPEVTQTPSHQVTQMGQEVILRCVPISNHLYFYWYRQILGQKVEFLVSFYNNEISEKSEIFDDQFSVERPDGSNFTLKIRSTKLEDSAMYFCASSGTGYGYTFGSGTRLTVV.

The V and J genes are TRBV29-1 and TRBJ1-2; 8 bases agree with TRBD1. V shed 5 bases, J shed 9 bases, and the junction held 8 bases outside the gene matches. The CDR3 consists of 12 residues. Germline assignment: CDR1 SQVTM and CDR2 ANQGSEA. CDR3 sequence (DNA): TGCAGCGTTCTTTGGACAGGGTATAGCTACACCTTC. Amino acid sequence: CSVLWTGYSYTF.

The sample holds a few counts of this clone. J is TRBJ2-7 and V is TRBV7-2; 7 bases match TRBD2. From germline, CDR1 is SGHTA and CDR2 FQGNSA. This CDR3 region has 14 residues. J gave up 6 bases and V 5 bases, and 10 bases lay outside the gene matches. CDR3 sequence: CASSASGRDGEQYF. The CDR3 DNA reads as TGTGCCAGCAGCGCTAGCGGCAGGGACGGCGAGCAGTACTTC.

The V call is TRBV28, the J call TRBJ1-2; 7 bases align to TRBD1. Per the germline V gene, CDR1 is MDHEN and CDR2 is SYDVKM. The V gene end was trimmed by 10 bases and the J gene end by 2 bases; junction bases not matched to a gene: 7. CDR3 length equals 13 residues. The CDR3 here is CANRDRANYGYTF. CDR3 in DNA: TGTGCCAATCGAGACAGGGCCAACTATGGCTACACCTTC.

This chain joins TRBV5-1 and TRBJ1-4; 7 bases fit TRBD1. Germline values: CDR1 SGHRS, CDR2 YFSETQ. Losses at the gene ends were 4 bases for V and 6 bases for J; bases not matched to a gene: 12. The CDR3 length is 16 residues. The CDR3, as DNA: TGCGCCAGCAGCCTAATACCGGGACAGCCCCATGAAAAACTGTTTTTT. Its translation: CASSLIPGQPHEKLFF. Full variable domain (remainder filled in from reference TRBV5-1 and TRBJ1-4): KAGVTQTPRYLIKTRGQQVTLSCSPISGHRSVSWYQQTPGQGLQFLFEYFSETQRNKGNFPGRFSGRQFSNSRSEMNVSTLELGDSALYLCASSLIPGQPHEKLFFGSGTQLSVL.

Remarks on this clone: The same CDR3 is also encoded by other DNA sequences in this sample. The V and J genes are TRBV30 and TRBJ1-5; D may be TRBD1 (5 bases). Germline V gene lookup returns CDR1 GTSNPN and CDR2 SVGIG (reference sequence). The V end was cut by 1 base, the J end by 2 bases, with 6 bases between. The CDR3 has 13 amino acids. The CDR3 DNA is TGTGCCTGGAGTGGGGGCGGCAATCAGCCCCAGCATTTT. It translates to CAWSGGGNQPQHF.

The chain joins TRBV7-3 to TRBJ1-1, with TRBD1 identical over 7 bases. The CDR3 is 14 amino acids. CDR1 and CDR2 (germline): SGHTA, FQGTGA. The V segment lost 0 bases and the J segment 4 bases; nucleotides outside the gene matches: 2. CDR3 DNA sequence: TGTGCCAGCAGCTTAACAGGGGGCGTCACTGAAGCTTTCTTT. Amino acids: CASSLTGGVTEAFF.

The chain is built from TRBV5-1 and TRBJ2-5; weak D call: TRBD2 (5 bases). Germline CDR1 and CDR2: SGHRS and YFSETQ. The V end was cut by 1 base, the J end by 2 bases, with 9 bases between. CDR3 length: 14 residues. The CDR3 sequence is CASSLPGIQETQYF. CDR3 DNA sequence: TGCGCCAGCAGCTTGCCGGGGATACAAGAGACCCAGTACTTC.

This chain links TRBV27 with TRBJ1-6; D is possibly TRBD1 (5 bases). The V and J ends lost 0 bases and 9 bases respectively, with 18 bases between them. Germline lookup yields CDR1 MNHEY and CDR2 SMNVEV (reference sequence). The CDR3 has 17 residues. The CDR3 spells CASSLSLLGRVGSPLHF. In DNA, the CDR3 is TGTGCCAGCAGTTTATCTCTCTTGGGCAGGGTGGGTTCACCCCTCCACTTT.

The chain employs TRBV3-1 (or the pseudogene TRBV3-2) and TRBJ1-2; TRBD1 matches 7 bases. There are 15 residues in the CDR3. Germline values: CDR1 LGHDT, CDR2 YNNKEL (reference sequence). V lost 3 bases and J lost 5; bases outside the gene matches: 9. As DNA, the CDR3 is TGTGCCAGCAGCCAGTTAACAGGGGCAGAATATGGCTACACCTTC. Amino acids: CASSQLTGAEYGYTF.

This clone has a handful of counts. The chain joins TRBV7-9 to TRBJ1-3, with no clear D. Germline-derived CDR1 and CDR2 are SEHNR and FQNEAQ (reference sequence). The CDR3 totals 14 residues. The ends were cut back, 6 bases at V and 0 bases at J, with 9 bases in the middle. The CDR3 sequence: CASRSDFSGNTIYF. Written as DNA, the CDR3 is TGTGCCAGCAGATCAGATTTCTCTGGAAACACCATATATTTT.

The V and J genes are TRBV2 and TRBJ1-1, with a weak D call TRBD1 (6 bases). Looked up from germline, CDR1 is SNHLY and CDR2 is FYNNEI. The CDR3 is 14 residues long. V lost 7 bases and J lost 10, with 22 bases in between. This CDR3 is CASTPRQEIPVAFF. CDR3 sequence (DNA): TGTGCCAGCACCCCACGACAGGAGATACCGGTAGCTTTCTTT.

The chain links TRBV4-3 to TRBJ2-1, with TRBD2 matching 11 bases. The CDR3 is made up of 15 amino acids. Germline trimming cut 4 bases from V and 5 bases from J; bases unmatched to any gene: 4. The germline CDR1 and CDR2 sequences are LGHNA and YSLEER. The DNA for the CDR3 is TGCGCCAGCAGCCTCGGGACTAGCGGAGACAATGAGCAGTTCTTC. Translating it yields CASSLGTSGDNEQFF.

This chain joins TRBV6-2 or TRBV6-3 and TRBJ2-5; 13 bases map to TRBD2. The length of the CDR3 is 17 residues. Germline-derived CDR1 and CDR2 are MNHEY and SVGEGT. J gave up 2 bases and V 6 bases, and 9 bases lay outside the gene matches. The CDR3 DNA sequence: TGTGCCAGCAGCCCACCCCCACTAGCGGGGGGGCAAGAGACCCAGTACTTC. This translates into CASSPPPLAGGQETQYF.